This paragraph covers one T cell receptor (beta chain) sequence. The antigen is unknown. The sample originates from a study of graft-versus-host responses after intestinal transplantation. Study-level background: Tacrolimus and steroids were given for three to four years to all recipients after anti-thymocyte globulin induction.

This table comes from immunoSEQ multiplex PCR, and its TCRdb copy is limited to in-frame clones, with some not included. This sample has under 100,000 clones, with 90% found just once. Study-wide points: GvH clones detected in recipient marrow included some appearing first in ileum or blood. Some patients had graft-donor T cell macrochimerism, and their allografts showed high graft-versus-host to host-versus-graft clonal ratios. Circulating GvH clones peaking coincided with falling HvG clones soon after transplant.

Sequenced here: PBMCs, sampled 453 days after intestinal transplant. The TCR originated in a human patient who received an intestinal transplant, so some T cells may come from the graft donor.

The CDR3 bases are TGTGCCAGCAGCCGTGGGGCGGGGGAGCTGTTTTTT. It encodes CASSRGAGELFF. The chain combines TRBV7-8 with TRBJ2-2; TRBD1 is a possible D gene (5 bases). The CDR3 covers 12 residues. The V gene's germline CDR1 is SGHVS and CDR2 FQNEAQ. Trimming removed 5 bases from V and 8 bases from J, with 9 bases in between. The full variable domain, in which reference TRBV7-8 and TRBJ2-2 provide the parts outside the CDR3, is GAGVSQSPRYKVAKRGQDVALRCDPISGHVSLFWYQQALGQGPEFLTYFQNEAQLDKSGLPSDRFFAERPEGSVSTLKIQRTQQEDSAVYLCASSRGAGELFFGEGSRLTVL.